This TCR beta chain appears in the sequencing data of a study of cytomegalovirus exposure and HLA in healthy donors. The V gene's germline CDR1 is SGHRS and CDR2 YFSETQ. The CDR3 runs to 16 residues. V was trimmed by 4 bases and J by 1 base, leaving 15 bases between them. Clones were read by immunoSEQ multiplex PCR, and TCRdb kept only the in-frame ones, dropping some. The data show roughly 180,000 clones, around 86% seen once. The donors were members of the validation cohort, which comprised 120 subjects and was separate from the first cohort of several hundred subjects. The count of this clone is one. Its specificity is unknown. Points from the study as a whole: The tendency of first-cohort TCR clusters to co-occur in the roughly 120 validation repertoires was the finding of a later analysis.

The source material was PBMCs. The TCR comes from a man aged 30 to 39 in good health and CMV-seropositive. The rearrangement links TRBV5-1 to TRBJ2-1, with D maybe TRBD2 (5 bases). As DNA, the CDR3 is TGCGCCAGCAGCCCCCCGGGCCGGGGTTCCTACAATGAGCAGTTCTTC. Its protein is CASSPPGRGSYNEQFF.